This passage covers 27 T cell receptor beta chains from one sample sequenced in a study of T cells in Graves' hyperthyroidism and ophthalmopathy (dated by TCRdb to about 2019). Library generation was performed with multiplex PCR. Sequenced on an Illumina HiSeq 2000. TCR beta CDR3 regions were amplified from RNA transcripts. The TCR CDR3 was subjected to a first round of RT-PCR using the HTBI primer set and the Qiagen OneStep RT-PCR kit. Starting from the raw public reads, TCRdb applied fastp trimming at Q25, assembled clones with MiXCR and retained in-frame beta chains. Every CDR3 protein is listed once, alongside the most common genes and DNA of its rows. The sample table records about 640,000 distinct CDR3 sequences; less than 25% of these occur just once. Together, the top ten hold 30% to 40% of the sample. Source material: blood. The source of these receptors is a man aged 30 to 39 with Graves' ophthalmopathy.

V and J are TRBV20-1 and TRBJ1-5, with D perhaps TRBD1 (6 bases). The V end lost 0 bases, the J end lost 6 bases, and 21 bases lay between the germline ends. Germline assignment: CDR1 DFQATT and CDR2 SNEGSKA (reference sequence). This CDR3 is 17 amino acids long. In DNA, the CDR3 is TGCAGTGCTAGAGATCGGGAATGGGGGGGGGCAGGTCAGCCCCAGCATTTT. Protein: CSARDREWGGAGQPQHF.

This clonotype was seen a handful of times. As DNA, the CDR3 is TGTGCCACCAGTGGGGAGAATGAGCAGTTCTTC. This gives the protein CATSGENEQFF. The rearrangement uses TRBV24-1 and TRBJ2-1, with D maybe TRBD2 (5 bases). Trimming stripped 5 bases from V and 7 bases from J, with 5 bases between. Germline assignment: CDR1 KGHDR and CDR2 SFDVKD. This CDR3 comprises 11 residues.

This clonotype was seen repeatedly, ten times or more. This chain connects TRBV12-3 or TRBV12-4 to TRBJ1-4; D is unclear. There are 12 residues in the CDR3. Trimming cost V 5 bases and J 8 bases, with 9 bases left between them. The CDR3 DNA reads TGTGCCAGCAGTCCCCGGACCGAAAAACTGTTTTTT. Encoded protein: CASSPRTEKLFF.

The V call is TRBV20-1, the J call TRBJ2-2; TRBD2 might be the D (5 bases). Trimming pared 0 bases from V and 2 bases from J, leaving 10 bases between. Germline CDR1 is DFQATT and CDR2 is SNEGSKA (reference sequence). There are 15 residues in the CDR3. The CDR3 DNA is TGCAGTGCTAGAGATCTAACGGGAAACACCGGGGAGCTGTTTTTT. Its translation: CSARDLTGNTGELFF.

This clonotype was recorded many times. The gene calls are TRBV15 and TRBJ2-3, with TRBD2 matching over 13 bases. The germline V gene has CDR1 LNHNV and CDR2 YYDKDF (reference sequence). With 2 bases clipped from V and 6 bases from J, the junction kept 8 bases outside the gene matches. The CDR3 runs to 17 residues. This CDR3 reads CATSRRGTSGTPDTQYF. The CDR3 nucleotides read TGTGCCACCAGCAGAAGAGGGACTAGCGGGACGCCCGATACGCAGTATTTT.

The chain is built from TRBV4-1 and TRBJ2-5; TRBD1 is a possible D gene (6 bases). The V gene's germline CDR1 is MGHRA and CDR2 YSYEKL. CDR3 length: 16 amino acids. V was cut by 0 bases and J by 5 bases, with 16 bases left in between. CDR3 region: CASSQDPQGFSETQYF. For the CDR3, the DNA is TGCGCCAGCAGCCAAGATCCACAGGGTTTTTCGGAGACCCAGTACTTC.

J is TRBJ1-2 and V is TRBV29-1; 7 bases line up with TRBD1. Germline loops: CDR1 SQVTM, CDR2 ANQGSEA. The CDR3 runs 13 residues. V trimming: 4 bases; J trimming: 0 bases; junction bases outside the gene matches: 2. CDR3 region: CSVGQGANYGYTF. For the CDR3, the DNA is TGCAGCGTTGGGCAGGGGGCTAACTATGGCTACACCTTC.

The rearrangement joins TRBV20-1 to TRBJ2-7; 7 nucleotides align to TRBD1. The CDR3 has 15 residues. V lost 4 bases and J lost 2; bases outside the gene matches: 11. Germline lookup yields CDR1 DFQATT and CDR2 SNEGSKA (reference sequence). CDR3 amino acids: CSAKPTDRLAYEQYF. In nucleotides, the CDR3 is TGCAGTGCTAAACCAACGGACAGGTTGGCCTACGAGCAGTACTTC.

This clonotype was counted at least ten times. The chain carries TRBV28 and TRBJ2-5; 8 bases map to TRBD1. This CDR3 contains 16 residues. V lost 5 bases to trimming and J lost 0 bases; unmatched junction nucleotides: 8. CDR1 MDHEN and CDR2 SYDVKM come from the germline V gene. CDR3 in DNA: TGTGCCAGCAGTACCAGACAGGGGACCGACCAAGAGACCCAGTACTTC. This codes for CASSTRQGTDQETQYF.

The table lists this clonotype with many counts. CDR3 DNA sequence: TGTGCCAGCAGCGTAGGACAATCAACTAATGAAAAACTGTTTTTT. Translation: CASSVGQSTNEKLFF. This sequence joins TRBV11-2 and TRBJ1-4; D perhaps matches TRBD1 (5 bases). Germline lookup yields CDR1 SGHAT and CDR2 FQNNGV. Trimming shortened V by 5 bases and J by 0 bases, and 10 bases separated the two germline ends. This CDR3 comprises 15 residues. The complete variable domain, with remaining parts taken from reference TRBV11-2 and TRBJ1-4, reads EAGVAQSPRYKIIEKRQSVAFWCNPISGHATLYWYQQILGQGPKLLIQFQNNGVVDDSQLPKDRFSAERLKGVDSTLKIQPAKLEDSAVYLCASSVGQSTNEKLFFGSGTQLSVL.

The chain combines TRBV20-1 with TRBJ2-7; D gene ambiguous. Germline values: CDR1 DFQATT, CDR2 SNEGSKA (reference sequence). V was cut by 2 bases and J by 0 bases, with 8 bases left in between. CDR3 size: 13 residues. Here the CDR3 DNA reads TGCAGTGCTAGACCGGCCAGCTCCTACGAGCAGTACTTC. Its translation: CSARPASSYEQYF.

This clonotype appeared a single time. The genes are TRBV6-2 or TRBV6-3 and TRBJ1-5, with D possibly matching TRBD1 (5 bases). Trimming left V 5 bases short and J 7 bases short, with 18 bases between. The CDR3 contains 15 residues. Germline CDR1 MNHEY, CDR2 SVGEGT. For the CDR3, the DNA is TGTGCCAGCAGTGACGGCCAAGGGACGTACCAGCCCCAGCATTTT. Protein sequence: CASSDGQGTYQPQHF.

This clonotype has a handful of counts. The chain uses TRBV27 and TRBJ1-2; D is uncertain. Germline V CDR1 and CDR2: MNHEY, SMNVEV (reference sequence). Trimming stripped 3 bases from V and 3 bases from J, with 8 bases between. The CDR3 extends over 13 amino acids. The CDR3 protein is CASSFAGDYGYTF. For the CDR3, the DNA is TGTGCCAGCAGTTTTGCTGGGGACTATGGCTACACCTTC.

The genes are TRBV28 and TRBJ1-3, with D hard to call. Per the germline V gene, CDR1 is MDHEN and CDR2 is SYDVKM. Trimming shortened V by 2 bases and J by 5 bases, and 7 bases separated the two germline ends. This CDR3 spans 13 amino acids. CDR3 residues: CASSLDLRNTIYF. CDR3 DNA: TGTGCCAGCAGTTTAGACTTGCGAAACACCATATATTTT.

Many counts were recorded for this clonotype. The chain links TRBV30 to TRBJ1-4; TRBD1 is a possible D gene (6 bases). This CDR3 spans 13 amino acids. The V end lost 7 bases, the J end lost 3 bases, and 12 bases lay between the germline ends. Germline CDR1 GTSNPN, CDR2 SVGIG (reference sequence). The CDR3 DNA reads TGTGCCTCGGACAGAGCACCTAATGAAAAACTGTTTTTT. Translated, it gives CASDRAPNEKLFF.

The chain is built from TRBV7-9 and TRBJ2-3; no clear D gene. The CDR3 length is 12 residues. Germline CDR1 SEHNR, CDR2 FQNEAQ (reference sequence). Between the trimmed V and J ends, which lost 7 bases and 0 bases, there was a span of 5 bases. CDR3 DNA sequence: TGTGCCAGCAATGCTAGCACAGATACGCAGTATTTT. Translating it yields CASNASTDTQYF.

This clonotype appeared a few times. The J gene is TRBJ2-7, the V gene TRBV27; 16 bases align to TRBD2. CDR3 length equals 19 residues. Looked up from germline, CDR1 is MNHEY and CDR2 is SMNVEV (reference sequence). Trimming cost V 5 bases and J 6 bases; bases outside gene matches: 16. The CDR3 reads CASSPPPGLAGGPLSEQYF. The CDR3 nucleotides are TGTGCCAGCAGTCCTCCTCCGGGACTAGCGGGAGGGCCTCTGAGCGAGCAGTACTTC.

About this clonotype itself: A junction end diverges from the germline sequence, so it may reflect a read error. CDR3 in amino acids: CASSVTGMHTGGLFF. DNA for the CDR3: TGTGCCAGCAGTGTTACAGGGATGCACACCGGGGGGCTGTTTTTT. The J gene is TRBJ2-2, the V gene TRBV12-3 or TRBV12-4; D is perhaps TRBD1 or TRBD2 (6 bases each). CDR3 length: 15 residues.

The chain employs TRBV4-3 and TRBJ2-7; tentatively, D is TRBD2 (7 bases). Germline loops: CDR1 LGHNA, CDR2 YSLEER. Trimming took 0 bases from V and 7 from J, leaving 19 bases between them. The CDR3 has 16 amino acids. CDR3 residues: CASSQELGGRSWEQYF. CDR3 sequence (DNA): TGCGCCAGCAGCCAAGAGCTCGGGGGGCGGAGCTGGGAGCAGTACTTC.

This clonotype was seen repeatedly, ten times or more. This sequence joins TRBV11-2 and TRBJ2-1; 12 bases agree with TRBD2. This CDR3 region has 17 residues. CDR1 and CDR2 from the germline V gene are SGHAT and FQNNGV. V was clipped by 4 bases and J by 4 bases; unmatched bases: 8. Here the CDR3 reads CASSSFASGRVYNEQFF. The CDR3 region has the DNA TGTGCCAGCAGCTCGTTTGCTAGCGGGAGGGTGTACAATGAGCAGTTCTTC.

The chain is built from TRBV3-1 and TRBJ1-2, with TRBD1 matching 7 bases. The germline V gene encodes CDR1 LGHDT and CDR2 YNNKEL (reference sequence). This CDR3 has 15 amino acids. With 1 base clipped from V and 5 bases from J, the junction kept 7 bases outside the gene matches. CDR3: CASSQASGTEYGYTF. Here the CDR3 DNA reads TGTGCCAGCAGCCAAGCCTCCGGGACAGAATATGGCTACACCTTC.

Written as DNA, the CDR3 is TGTGCCAGCAGACATGACACCGGTCAGCCCCAGCATTTT. Translating it yields CASRHDTGQPQHF. The rearrangement uses TRBV2 and TRBJ1-5, with D unresolved. Germline loops: CDR1 SNHLY, CDR2 FYNNEI. There are 13 residues in the CDR3. V was cut by 6 bases and J by 6 bases, with 12 bases left in between.

This chain connects TRBV7-3 to TRBJ2-1, with 10 nucleotides matching TRBD1. The ends lost 5 bases at V and 4 bases at J; junction bases unmatched: 5. This CDR3 has 15 amino acids. Looked up from germline, CDR1 is SGHTA and CDR2 is FQGTGA. The CDR3: CASSATGGSYNEQFF. The CDR3 DNA sequence: TGTGCCAGCAGCGCGACAGGGGGCTCATACAATGAGCAGTTCTTC.

CDR3 residues: CSAGKGTSGSRTDTQYF. The DNA for the CDR3 is TGCAGCGCCGGGAAGGGGACTAGCGGGAGTAGGACAGATACGCAGTATTTT. The chain uses TRBV29-1 and TRBJ2-3, with 14 bases matching TRBD2. Germline values: CDR1 SQVTM, CDR2 ANQGSEA. The CDR3 has 17 residues. J lost 3 bases, V lost 7 bases, and 12 bases had no gene match.

J is TRBJ2-1 and V is TRBV19; 7 bases are a match to TRBD1. J lost 1 base, V lost 9 bases, and 6 bases had no gene match. Germline assignment: CDR1 LNHDA and CDR2 SQIVND (reference sequence). The CDR3 has 14 residues. In DNA form, the CDR3 reads TGTGCCAGCAACAGGGGCATATCCTACAATGAGCAGTTCTTC. This sequence encodes CASNRGISYNEQFF. Using reference TRBV19 and TRBJ2-1 for the parts outside the CDR3, the full variable domain is DGGITQSPKYLFRKEGQNVTLSCEQNLNHDAMYWYRQDPGQGLRLIYYSQIVNDFQKGDIAEGYSVSREKKESFPLTVTSAQKNPTAFYLCASNRGISYNEQFFGPGTRLTVL.

The V call is TRBV30, the J call TRBJ2-7, with 9 bases aligning to TRBD1. The germline V gene has CDR1 GTSNPN and CDR2 SVGIG (reference sequence). The CDR3 runs 13 residues. J was trimmed by 2 bases and V by 2 bases; bases with no gene match: 1. This CDR3 reads CAWSYRGPYEQYF. CDR3 DNA sequence: TGTGCCTGGAGTTACAGGGGGCCCTACGAGCAGTACTTC. Combining the CDR3 with reference TRBV30 and TRBJ2-7 gives the whole variable domain SQTIHQWPATLVQPVGSPLSLECTVEGTSNPNLYWYRQAAGRGLQLLFYSVGIGQISSEVPQNLSASRPQDRQFILSSKKLLLSDSGFYLCAWSYRGPYEQYFGPGTRLTVT.

The table lists this clonotype with a few counts. The rearrangement links TRBV27 to TRBJ1-5; D is possibly TRBD1 (5 bases). The germline gives CDR1 MNHEY, CDR2 SMNVEV (reference sequence). Between the trimmed V and J ends, which lost 4 bases and 6 bases, there was a span of 10 bases. This CDR3 is 13 amino acids long. The CDR3 region is CASSSQRGQPQHF. The CDR3 DNA reads TGTGCCAGCAGTTCCCAGAGGGGTCAGCCCCAGCATTTT.